This T cell receptor beta chain was sequenced during a study of control samples from healthy donors and cancer patients (TCRdb year 2020). Libraries were made using the immunoSEQ multiplex PCR assay. This immuneACCESS table, as held by TCRdb, lists in-frame sequences with V and J called but not all clones. Of the missing ones, under half trace to an unresolved V gene in checked studies; the others have no known cause. The sample table holds around 250,000 clones, of which around 79% were seen once. Together, the top ten hold more than 10% of the sample. As concerns this clone: Its antigen target is currently unknown. Per-base qualities were not stored, and no clone one base away is much larger.

This sequence was found in an older woman with lung cancer. Sequencing was carried out using PBMCs.

The nucleotide sequence is given as TGTGCCAGCAGCTTAGTGGCTAGCGGAAGGGTTGAGCAGTTCTTC. Its protein product is CASSLVASGRVEQFF. The sequence is built from TRBV7-2 and TRBJ2-1; 7 central nucleotides agree with TRBD2. Clipping removes 1 base from V and 9 bases from J, with 9 as the unmatched junction base count. From cysteine to phenylalanine, the CDR3 is 15 amino acids long. Only the CDR3 portion is preserved as DNA: 45 bases, with reading frame beginning at the first base. The germline V gene provides CDR1 SGHTA and CDR2 FQGNSA.